The rows below give T cell receptor beta chains drawn from one sample of a study of blood T cell repertoires in COVID-19. Data came from immunoSEQ multiplex PCR; TCRdb stores just in-frame clones and leaves some out. The sample has about 200,000 clones; more than 70% are singletons. Source material: peripheral blood. Source of these receptors: a man aged 45-60 years with COVID-19, enrolled during active disease. Each CDR3 is given with its conserved first and last residue. D genes are given only for firm matches. Clone size is not always given. Where it is, it says once, few, many or a class for expanded clones.

D	size	V	J	CDR3
NA	NA	TRBV10-3	TRBJ1-1	CAISRGHPNGEAFF
NA	NA	TRBV28	TRBJ2-7	CASSPPHGF
NA	NA	TRBV5-6	TRBJ2-7	CASSFYESSYEQYF
TRBD1	NA	TRBV7-3	TRBJ1-1	CASSHGGQGDTEAFF
TRBD2	once	TRBV30	TRBJ2-3	CAWTGGLSFYTQYF
TRBD1	NA	TRBV29-1	TRBJ1-4	CSARQGNEKLFF
TRBD1	once	TRBV6-5	TRBJ1-1	CASTDRATEAFF
NA	NA	TRBV4-1	TRBJ1-1	CASSQDLGNTEAFF
NA	few	TRBV19	TRBJ2-7	CASSRGPGDSGYEQYF
NA	NA	TRBV6-1	TRBJ2-7	CASSERFAGLSYEQYF
NA	NA	TRBV7-2	TRBJ2-1	CASSLSLGSHNEQFF
NA	NA	TRBV6-2/TRBV6-3	TRBJ1-5	CASSYSIGGLLNQPQHF
NA	once	TRBV5-5	TRBJ1-3	CASSLNWGSSGNTIYF
TRBD1	NA	TRBV12-5	TRBJ2-1	CASGLGQGPYEQFF
TRBD2	NA	TRBV19	TRBJ2-3	CASSIDSRAGVVSADTQYF
NA	NA	TRBV3-1/TRBV3-2	TRBJ1-6	CASSQAGGPNSPLHF
TRBD1	NA	TRBV4-2	TRBJ1-4	CASSPGGAGGAEVLEKLFF
NA	few	TRBV5-4	TRBJ2-7	CASSIDPSAGSAGSEQYF
TRBD1	NA	TRBV4-3	TRBJ1-6	CASSQTTGGSSPLHF
NA	once	TRBV23-1	TRBJ1-1	CASSQSRACTEAFF
NA	once	TRBV7-3	TRBJ2-3	CASSAPQGDTQYF
NA	NA	TRBV3-1/TRBV3-2	TRBJ2-7	CASSDGGGGNEQYF
NA	NA	TRBV5-6	TRBJ1-4	CASSLLPRDSTNEKLFF
NA	NA	TRBV21-1	TRBJ2-5	CASSTWTGEETQYF
NA	NA	TRBV27	TRBJ2-3	CASSLSGTLYTDTQYF
NA	NA	TRBV30	TRBJ2-7	CAWSVRRSEQYF
TRBD2	NA	TRBV9	TRBJ2-7	CASSVASPGLASDYEQYF
NA	NA	TRBV5-4	TRBJ2-1	CASSSYQLERNEQFF
NA	once	TRBV2	TRBJ1-4	CASSAGGRYEKLFF
NA	few	TRBV5-4	TRBJ1-2	CASSFPWGLGGYTF
TRBD1	NA	TRBV7-9	TRBJ1-5	CASSLARGPRHF
TRBD1	NA	TRBV7-9	TRBJ1-1	CAVDWTGENTEAFF
TRBD2	NA	TRBV14	TRBJ2-7	CASSPGGAYEQYF
NA	NA	TRBV5-1	TRBJ1-1	CASSSFGGNTEAFF
NA	NA	TRBV27	TRBJ1-5	CASRSAGSNQPQHF
TRBD1	once	TRBV4-1	TRBJ1-2	CASSQGQGEIYGYTF
NA	NA	TRBV30	TRBJ2-5	CAWSSDQETQYF
NA	NA	TRBV7-3	TRBJ2-1	CASSLTPGDNEQFF
TRBD2	NA	TRBV5-1	TRBJ2-1	CASSLGLAGGYFEFF
TRBD1	NA	TRBV28	TRBJ2-7	CASSFYSGTGAGEQYF
TRBD2	once	TRBV7-6	TRBJ2-1	CASSSRGSGSPRDEQFF
NA	NA	TRBV18	TRBJ2-3	CASSPPGDLTDTQYF
TRBD1	once	TRBV6-5	TRBJ2-7	CASRSTGGSYEQYF
TRBD2	NA	TRBV12-5	TRBJ2-1	CASGSSGTSYNEQFF
TRBD2	few	TRBV19	TRBJ2-3	CASSHRGGGTDTQYF
TRBD2	few	TRBV11-2	TRBJ2-3	CASSLSGLTSGRANTQYF
TRBD1	few	TRBV30	TRBJ1-6	CAWSGRMDRRNSPLHF
TRBD1	NA	TRBV7-8	TRBJ1-2	CASSPGTAKIYGYTF
TRBD2	NA	TRBV5-4	TRBJ2-1	CASSLRLPSGVNEQFF
TRBD1	few	TRBV6-5	TRBJ1-1	CASSRAGTGTTEAFF
TRBD1	NA	TRBV5-4	TRBJ1-1	CASSRDRENTEAFF
TRBD2	NA	TRBV19	TRBJ2-1	CASRLLAGGLNEQFF
NA	NA	TRBV6-5	TRBJ2-2	CASSFLEASTGELFF
NA	NA	TRBV29-1	TRBJ1-2	CSVGFGSERGYTF